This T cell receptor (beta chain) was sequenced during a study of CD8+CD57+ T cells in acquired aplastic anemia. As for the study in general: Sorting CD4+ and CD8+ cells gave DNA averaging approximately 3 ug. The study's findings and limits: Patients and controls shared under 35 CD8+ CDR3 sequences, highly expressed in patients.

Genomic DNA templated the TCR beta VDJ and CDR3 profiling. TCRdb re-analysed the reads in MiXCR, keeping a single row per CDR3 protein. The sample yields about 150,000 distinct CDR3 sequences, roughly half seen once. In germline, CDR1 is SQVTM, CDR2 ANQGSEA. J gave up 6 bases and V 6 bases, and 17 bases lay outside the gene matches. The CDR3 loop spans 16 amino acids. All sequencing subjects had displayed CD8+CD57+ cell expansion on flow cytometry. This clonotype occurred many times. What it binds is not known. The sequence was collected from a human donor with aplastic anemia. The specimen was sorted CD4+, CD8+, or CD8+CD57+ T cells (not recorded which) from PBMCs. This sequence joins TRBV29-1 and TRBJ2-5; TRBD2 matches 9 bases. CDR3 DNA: TGCAGCGTAAGGACAAAGTTGGCGGGGGGGTTTCAGACCCAGTACTTC. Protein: CSVRTKLAGGFQTQYF.